Listed here are 9 T cell receptor beta chains from one sample, sequenced in a study of cytomegalovirus exposure and HLA in healthy donors. 13 Jbeta primers and 60 Vbeta primers were used for the PCR. Produced via immunoSEQ multiplex PCR; TCRdb's table is partial and in-frame only. The sample contains approximately 110,000 clones, 65% of which appear only once. Sequenced sample: PBMCs. Receptor source: a man under 40 in good health and CMV-seropositive.

This sequence joins TRBV15 and TRBJ2-3, with 10 bases matching TRBD2. Germline loops: CDR1 LNHNV, CDR2 YYDKDF (reference sequence). The CDR3 is 15 residues long. Losses at the gene ends were 3 bases for V and 3 bases for J; bases not matched to a gene: 3. The CDR3 coding sequence is TGTGCCACCAGCAGGAGCGGGGGGGTGACAGATACGCAGTATTTT. This sequence encodes CATSRSGGVTDTQYF.

The chain combines TRBV7-9 with TRBJ2-3; 8 bases map to TRBD2. J lost 2 bases, V lost 9 bases, and 7 bases had no gene match. This CDR3 region has 14 residues. Per the germline V gene, CDR1 is SEHNR and CDR2 is FQNEAQ (reference sequence). The CDR3 region has the DNA TGTGCCAGTAGAGCGGGGGCATACACAGATACGCAGTATTTT. This sequence encodes CASRAGAYTDTQYF.

The CDR3 DNA is TGTGCCAGCAGGGAACAGGGACGGCGGGAAAAACTGTTTTTT. Translating it yields CASREQGRREKLFF. This chain links TRBV6-5 with TRBJ1-4, with D tentatively TRBD1 (6 bases). V was cut by 6 bases and J by 8 bases, with 16 bases left in between. Germline-derived CDR1 and CDR2 are MNHEY and SVGAGI. This CDR3 comprises 14 residues.

The J gene is TRBJ1-6, the V gene TRBV7-9; 7 bases match TRBD1. Germline values: CDR1 SEHNR, CDR2 FQNEAQ (reference sequence). This CDR3 has 14 residues. J was trimmed by 13 bases and V by 3 bases; bases with no gene match: 9. The CDR3 loop reads CASSFTGGTDPLHF. CDR3 in DNA: TGTGCCAGCAGCTTTACAGGCGGGACAGACCCCCTCCACTTT.

The chain recombines TRBV10-3 with TRBJ1-4; possibly TRBD1 for D (5 bases). Germline CDR1 ENHRY, CDR2 SYGVKD. This CDR3 has 14 residues. V was shortened by 3 bases and J by 7 bases, with 12 bases between the two germline ends. This CDR3 is CAISDAGMSEKLFF. The CDR3 region has the DNA TGTGCCATCAGTGACGCAGGGATGAGTGAAAAACTGTTTTTT.

The rearrangement links TRBV5-1 to TRBJ2-7; D may be TRBD1 (6 bases). This CDR3 is 13 amino acids long. V gave up 3 bases and J gave up 4 bases, with 11 bases separating them. The germline CDR1 and CDR2 sequences are SGHRS and YFSETQ. The CDR3 DNA sequence: TGCGCCAGCAGCTCCGGACAGCTATACGAGCAGTACTTC. This encodes CASSSGQLYEQYF.

V gene TRBV6-1 combines with J gene TRBJ1-2; 12 positions match TRBD1. The CDR3 loop spans 16 amino acids. CDR1 and CDR2 from the germline V gene are MNHNS and SASEGT. V dropped 4 bases and J dropped 8; count of bases not matched to a gene: 11. CDR3 bases: TGTGCCAGCAGTGCCGCCGGGACAGGGGGCGCAAAGGGCTACACCTTC. Residues: CASSAAGTGGAKGYTF.

The chain has TRBV10-3 and TRBJ1-4; D is undetermined. The CDR3 runs 14 residues. The ends were cut back, 8 bases at V and 0 bases at J, with 10 bases in the middle. Germline values: CDR1 ENHRY, CDR2 SYGVKD. CDR3 sequence reads: CAIVTGATNEKLFF. DNA of the CDR3: TGTGCCATCGTGACGGGTGCAACTAATGAAAAACTGTTTTTT.

A single count supports this clone. The chain is built from TRBV9 and TRBJ2-5, with D maybe TRBD2 (7 bases). CDR3 size: 15 residues. Germline values: CDR1 SGDLS, CDR2 YYNGEE. Trimming left V 4 bases short and J 4 bases short, with 17 bases between. The CDR3 region is CASSPRGGAGETQYF. CDR3 in DNA: TGTGCCAGCAGCCCTAGGGGGGGGGCAGGAGAGACCCAGTACTTC. The variable domain in full, with the rest retrieved from reference TRBV9 and TRBJ2-5, is DSGVTQTPKHLITATGQRVTLRCSPRSGDLSVYWYQQSLDQGLQFLIQYYNGEERAKGNILERFSAQQFPDLHSELNLSSLELGDSALYFCASSPRGGAGETQYFGPGTRLLVL.